This T cell receptor (beta chain) comes out of a study of identical twins. This CDR3 has 13 residues. Between the trimmed V and J ends, which lost 5 bases and 4 bases, there was a span of 10 bases. Germline loops: CDR1 SGHAT, CDR2 FQNNGV. Each CDR3 protein gets one entry after TCRdb re-called the 5' RACE reads with MiXCR. The table records 450,000 or so distinct CDR3 sequences, 20% to 25% of them present only once. These same records also appear under a second study, on T cells expressing NK-cell markers.

The genes are TRBV11-2 and TRBJ2-3; D is ambiguous. The sample consisted of CD4+ T cells sorted from blood. The TCR originated in a woman younger than 35 in good health. The CDR3 loop reads CASSLNLPDTQYF. CDR3 sequence (DNA): TGTGCCAGCAGCCTGAATCTCCCAGATACGCAGTATTTT.